Given below is one TCR beta chain in context. Its antigen is not identified. This record belongs to a study of T cell responses to AZD1222 COVID-19 vaccine. Libraries were prepared by immunoSEQ multiplex PCR; TCRdb keeps only in-frame clonotypes and omits some of them. Here the sample spans 150,000 or so clones, approximately 93% being singletons. Notes on the study in general: Donors were chiefly white British, with a greater number of females, and clonal diversity was perhaps underestimated.

V was clipped by 0 bases and J by 5 bases, with 14 bases between them. Germline CDR1 LGHDT, CDR2 YNNKEL (reference sequence). The CDR3 is made up of 16 amino acids. This TCR was recovered from an adult who received the AZD1222 COVID-19 vaccine. The sample consisted of peripheral blood, taken 28 days after the second AZD1222 dose. V and J are TRBV3-1 (or the pseudogene TRBV3-2) and TRBJ2-1, with D hard to call. CDR3 DNA: TGTGCCAGCAGCCAAGATTCGGCTTCCCGGCACAATGAGCAGTTCTTC. Its protein product is CASSQDSASRHNEQFF.